These T cell receptor beta chains were read from a single sample in a study of OX40 agonist ivuxolimab in advanced cancers. Assay used: immunoSEQ multiplex PCR; TCRdb lists only in-frame clones, some missing. The sample consists of 45,000 to 65,000 clones, 70% to 85% of them appearing once. The source was CD4+ or CD8+ T cells sorted from blood, collected in a trial of the OX40 agonist ivuxolimab. The receptor set was obtained from an adult with an advanced solid tumor such as melanoma, head and neck, liver or kidney cancer. The CDR3 runs from the conserved cysteine through the conserved F or W. The D gene is left open where the match is weak. A clone size is listed for some rows: how often the clone was seen (once, few, many), or a class if it is expanded.

TRBJ2-3 | - | - | TRBV5-6 | CASSLFGRDTSDTQYF | TGTGCCAGCAGCTTGTTTGGCAGGGATACATCAGATACGCAGTATTTT
TRBJ2-6 | - | - | TRBV5-4 | CASSLAGARRSGANVLTF | TGTGCCAGCAGCTTGGCCGGGGCCCGCCGCTCTGGGGCCAACGTCCTGACTTTC
TRBJ2-7 | - | TRBD2 | TRBV7-2 | CASSSAGTSGYEQYF | TGTGCCAGCAGCTCCGCCGGGACTAGCGGGTACGAGCAGTACTTC
TRBJ2-1 | - | - | TRBV9 | CASSVGGTVYNEQFF | TGTGCCAGCAGCGTAGGCGGGACAGTATACAATGAGCAGTTCTTC
TRBJ1-2 | - | - | TRBV7-2 | CASTPGGTGSTYGYTF | TGTGCCAGCACCCCCGGGGGAACAGGTAGTACCTATGGCTACACCTTC
TRBJ1-3 | medium-sized | - | TRBV19 | CASTDSGSTGNTIYF | TGTGCCAGTACCGACAGCGGATCTACTGGAAACACCATATATTTT
TRBJ1-1 | medium-sized | - | TRBV18 | CASSPQSSTEAAEAFF | TGTGCCAGCTCACCACAATCGTCGACGGAGGCGGCTGAAGCTTTCTTT
TRBJ2-1 | - | - | TRBV9 | CASSVGPSSYNEQFF | TGTGCCAGCAGCGTAGGGCCTAGCTCCTACAATGAGCAGTTCTTC
TRBJ1-1 | few | - | TRBV4-3 | CASSLSKWTDQAFF | TGCGCCAGCAGCCTTTCTAAATGGACAGACCAAGCTTTCTTT
TRBJ2-1 | - | - | TRBV5-1 | CASSLGGSYNEQFF | TGCGCCAGCAGCTTGGGGGGGTCTTACAATGAGCAGTTCTTC
TRBJ1-2 | - | - | TRBV5-3 | CARSLESGVRAPYYGYTF | TGTGCCAGAAGCTTGGAATCTGGGGTTCGAGCACCCTACTATGGCTACACCTTC
TRBJ2-5 | once | - | TRBV27 | CASSLVLRETQYF | TGTGCCAGCAGTTTAGTTTTGAGAGAGACCCAGTACTTC
TRBJ1-6 | - | TRBD1 | TRBV5-1 | CASSGGTGANSPLHF | TGCGCCAGCAGCGGTGGGACAGGGGCTAATTCACCCCTCCACTTT
TRBJ2-7 | - | TRBD1 | TRBV5-4 | CASSLGQGFHEQYF | TGTGCCAGCAGCCTGGGACAGGGATTCCACGAGCAGTACTTC
TRBJ1-1 | - | TRBD1 | TRBV29-1 | CSVVRQGATEAFF | TGCAGCGTCGTACGACAGGGGGCCACTGAAGCTTTCTTT
TRBJ1-5 | - | - | TRBV19 | CASSRGGSNQPQHF | TGTGCCAGTAGTCGGGGCGGAAGCAATCAGCCCCAGCATTTT
TRBJ1-5 | - | - | TRBV19 | CASSIQRKDQPQHF | TGTGCCAGTAGTATCCAGAGGAAGGATCAGCCCCAGCATTTT
TRBJ2-2 | - | TRBD1 | TRBV5-1 | CASSAGQGRTGELFF | TGCGCCAGCAGCGCCGGACAGGGGAGGACCGGGGAGCTGTTTTTT
TRBJ2-3 | few | - | TRBV14 | CASSQEIRGDTQYF | TGTGCCAGCAGCCAAGAGATAAGGGGAGATACGCAGTATTTT
TRBJ1-1 | - | - | TRBV6-5 | CASRGAGGKNTEAFF | TGTGCCAGCCGGGGGGCCGGAGGAAAGAACACTGAAGCTTTCTTT
TRBJ2-3 | - | - | TRBV19 | CASSRTDTQYF | TGTGCCAGTAGTAGGACGGATACGCAGTATTTT
TRBJ2-1 | once | TRBD1 | TRBV19 | CASTSGWGTGGYNEQFF | TGTGCCAGTACTTCCGGGTGGGGGACAGGGGGCTACAATGAGCAGTTCTTC
TRBJ2-3 | - | TRBD2 | TRBV19 | CASSPRRTSGGTDTQYF | TGTGCCAGTAGTCCACGGCGGACTAGCGGTGGCACAGATACGCAGTATTTT
TRBJ2-3 | - | TRBD2 | TRBV27 | CASSLRAGGQSDTQYF | TGTGCCAGCAGTTTACGGGCGGGGGGGCAATCAGATACGCAGTATTTT
TRBJ1-3 | few | - | TRBV7-9 | CASSLLGGNTIYF | TGTGCCAGCAGCCTACTCGGTGGAAACACCATATATTTT
TRBJ1-1 | few | - | TRBV28 | CASSLSGNRDLDTEAFF | TGTGCCAGCAGCCTATCGGGGAATCGGGACTTAGACACTGAAGCTTTCTTT
TRBJ1-1 | medium-sized | - | TRBV5-6 | CASSFQVEAFF | TGTGCCAGCAGCTTCCAGGTTGAAGCTTTCTTT
TRBJ2-7 | once | TRBD1 | TRBV18 | CASSPGTDSYEQYF | TGTGCCAGCTCACCCGGGACAGACTCCTACGAGCAGTACTTC
TRBJ1-1 | - | - | TRBV10-3 | CAIRGEGTEAFF | TGTGCCATAAGGGGTGAGGGCACTGAAGCTTTCTTT
TRBJ2-5 | once | - | TRBV7-2 | CASSLGASWETQYF | TGTGCCAGCAGCTTAGGGGCCTCCTGGGAGACCCAGTACTTC
TRBJ2-3 | - | TRBD2 | TRBV19 | CATAGLAGTDTQYF | TGTGCCACCGCTGGACTAGCGGGAACAGATACGCAGTATTTT
TRBJ1-5 | - | - | TRBV5-8 | CASSLAANQPQHF | TGTGCCAGCAGCTTGGCGGCCAATCAGCCCCAGCATTTT
TRBJ2-7 | - | - | TRBV27 | CASQRRGSYEQYF | TGTGCCAGCCAAAGAAGGGGCTCCTACGAGCAGTACTTC